This TCR beta chain derives from a study of cytomegalovirus exposure and HLA in healthy donors (dated by TCRdb to about 2017). Study-wide context: According to a later analysis, one platform produced both the roughly 120 validation repertoires and the 700 or so repertoires of the first cohort. The study aimed to test whether signatures of past pathogen exposure could be identified by cataloging public T cell receptors. Besides the first cohort of roughly 700 subjects, a separate validation cohort made up of roughly 120 different subjects was used. High-throughput TCR immunosequencing, statistical association of individual TCRs with disease status, and machine learning were combined to predict cytomegalovirus infection status.

Reading the germline V gene gives CDR1 SGHNT and CDR2 YENEEA. V gives up 6 bases and J gives up 1 base, and the segment between their germline ends measures 3 bases. From the cysteine through the phenylalanine, the CDR3 covers 12 amino acids. Only the CDR3 DNA stays, 36 bases, in frame from base 1. The donors were included in the validation cohort of over a hundred subjects, a group kept apart from the roughly 670-subject first cohort. For this clone: The clone's antigen remains unknown. The record has no base qualities; no much larger clone is one base away.

What the authors observed across the whole study: In both the original and validation cohorts, the classifier was reported to diagnose cytomegalovirus status with high specificity and sensitivity. Most TCR sequences were observed very rarely across donors, whereas some public TCRs were present in many individuals. A later analysis had no HLA typing for the validation cohort, so co-occurrence there was scored across all 130 or so repertoires. Three of the identified cytomegalovirus-associated TCR beta chains were confirmed in vitro to be specific for cytomegalovirus antigens. A total of about 180 TCR beta chains were listed by the study as associated with cytomegalovirus. It was suggested by the authors that the approach could potentially be generalized to other disease states and immunological phenotypes. Of the cluster scores, about 94% were above 0 in a later analysis, which found that TCRs clustered in the first cohort also tended to co-occur in the 95 to 150 validation repertoires.

The library was made by the immunoSEQ multiplex PCR assay. The paper's processing steps were these. A statistical classification framework was built for diagnosing cytomegalovirus status from the catalog of TCR beta chain sequences. TCRdb retrieved this table from immuneACCESS and kept in-frame rearrangements only. Not all clones are present; in checked studies, unresolved V genes account for under half, and no reason is known for the remainder. D and trimming were read from the DNA, whereas the V and J calls and clone size are those reported in that table. The table for this sample lists 120,000 to 150,000 clones; roughly nine tenths of them were counted only once. 0.6% to 0.85% of the sample lies in the top ten.

The specimen was PBMCs. The receptor was derived from a man aged 18 to 29 in good health and CMV-seronegative. The chain uses TRBV11-3 and TRBJ2-2, with the D segment identity uncertain. For the CDR3, the sequence is CASSQNTGELFF. The nucleotides are TGTGCCAGCAGTCAGAACACCGGGGAGCTGTTTTTT. The reference TRBV11-3 and TRBJ2-2 proteins fill in what lies around the CDR3, so the full variable domain reads EAGVVQSPRYKIIEKKQPVAFWCNPISGHNTLYWYLQNLGQGPELLIRYENEEAVDDSQLPKDRFSAERLKGVDSTLKIQPAELGDSAVYLCASSQNTGELFFGEGSRLTVL.